This T cell receptor (beta chain) emerged from a study of regulatory T cells in long-lasting Graves disease. Combining iRepertoire HTBI primers with Arm-PCR of CDR3 regions, the authors built TCR beta libraries. TCRdb re-analysed the multiplex PCR reads in MiXCR, keeping a single row per CDR3 protein. The data show roughly 510,000 distinct CDR3 sequences, around 16% seen once. Whole-study results and caveats: There were preferences for TRBV28, TRBJ1-2 and TRBJ2-5 in persistent disease.

Described time point: newly diagnosed GD, antithyroid drugs for less than 3 months. Making the TCR library involved RNA that had been extracted from PBMCs. Peripheral blood, 8.5 to 10 milliliters per patient, was collected in EDTA tubes. Trimming cost V 3 bases and J 3 bases; bases outside gene matches: 2. CDR3 size: 14 residues. For this clonotype: Its antigen remains unknown.

These records were also assigned to another study, of T cells in Graves' hyperthyroidism and ophthalmopathy. This second study notes: Patients aged 18 to 65 had newly diagnosed hyperthyroidism of under 2 months' duration. The HTBI primer set drove a first-round RT-PCR of the TCR CDR3.

The sequences come from peripheral blood mononuclear cells (PBMCs), collected at new diagnosis, from a patient treated with antithyroid drugs. The TCR sequence derives from a man aged 18 to 30 with Graves disease. The rearrangement joins TRBV12-3 or TRBV12-4 to TRBJ2-4, with 7 bases matching TRBD1. The CDR3 DNA reads TGTGCCAGCAGTTTTGGGGACAGCAAAAACATTCAGTACTTC. Translating it yields CASSFGDSKNIQYF.